What follows are 5 T cell receptor beta chains derived from one specimen sequenced in a study of T-cell memory formation after mild COVID-19. MiXCR, run by TCRdb on the 5' RACE reads, gives a single entry per CDR3 protein. Among 250,000 to 350,000 distinct CDR3 sequences, roughly 16% were seen once, and the ten largest hold 20% to 25%. The sample taken for sequencing was PBMCs or a T cell subset sorted from them (not recorded which). These TCRs come from a man between 18 and 29 years old who had mild COVID-19 (a few samples of this study predate the infection). Cell type and time point are not known.

This chain's CDR3 is CASSLVLAGGATQYF. As DNA, the CDR3 is TGTGCCAGCAGCTTGGTCCTAGCGGGGGGGGCTACGCAGTATTTT. The genes are TRBV5-8 and TRBJ2-3; 12 bases are a match to TRBD2. With 0 bases clipped from V and 8 bases from J, the junction kept 4 bases outside the gene matches. The germline CDR1 and CDR2 sequences are SGHTS and YDEGEE. The length of the CDR3 is 15 residues.

The chain has TRBV20-1 and TRBJ2-5; TRBD1 matches at 12 bases. The CDR3 covers 15 residues. Germline CDR1 reads DFQATT; CDR2 reads SNEGSKA (reference sequence). With V trimmed by 3 bases and J by 5 bases, 7 bases remained unmatched. The DNA of the CDR3 is TGCAGTGCTAGGGCCGGGACAGGGGGCAGGGAGACCCAGTACTTC. It specifies CSARAGTGGRETQYF.

The chain joins TRBV3-1 to TRBJ2-5, with 7 bases that match TRBD1. CDR3 length: 15 amino acids. The V gene's germline CDR1 is LGHDT and CDR2 YNNKEL (reference sequence). The ends lost 4 bases at V and 3 bases at J; junction bases unmatched: 8. The chain's CDR3 is CASSRNLGQEETQYF. Here the CDR3 DNA reads TGTGCCAGCAGCCGAAATCTCGGACAGGAAGAGACCCAGTACTTC.

The rearrangement uses TRBV19 and TRBJ2-1, with 12 bases identical to TRBD2. Unmatched junction bases numbered 4, after V lost 4 bases and J lost 6 bases. Germline V gives CDR1 LNHDA, CDR2 SQIVND (reference sequence). The CDR3 is made up of 15 amino acids. The CDR3 protein is CASSTPSGGANEQFF. CDR3 nucleotides: TGTGCCAGTAGTACCCCTAGCGGGGGGGCCAATGAGCAGTTCTTC.

In its sample, this clonotype was seen a few times. The rearrangement joins TRBV5-1 to TRBJ2-5, with TRBD2 identical over 7 bases. The CDR3 is made up of 15 amino acids. The germline CDR1 and CDR2 sequences are SGHRS and YFSETQ. The V segment lost 0 bases and the J segment 7 bases; nucleotides outside the gene matches: 9. In nucleotides, the CDR3 is TGCGCCAGCAGCTTGGCGGCGGGGGAGATTTCGACCCAGTACTTC. Its translation is CASSLAAGEISTQYF. Filled out from reference TRBV5-1 and TRBJ2-5, the complete variable domain reads KAGVTQTPRYLIKTRGQQVTLSCSPISGHRSVSWYQQTPGQGLQFLFEYFSETQRNKGNFPGRFSGRQFSNSRSEMNVSTLELGDSALYLCASSLAAGEISTQYFGPGTRLLVL.